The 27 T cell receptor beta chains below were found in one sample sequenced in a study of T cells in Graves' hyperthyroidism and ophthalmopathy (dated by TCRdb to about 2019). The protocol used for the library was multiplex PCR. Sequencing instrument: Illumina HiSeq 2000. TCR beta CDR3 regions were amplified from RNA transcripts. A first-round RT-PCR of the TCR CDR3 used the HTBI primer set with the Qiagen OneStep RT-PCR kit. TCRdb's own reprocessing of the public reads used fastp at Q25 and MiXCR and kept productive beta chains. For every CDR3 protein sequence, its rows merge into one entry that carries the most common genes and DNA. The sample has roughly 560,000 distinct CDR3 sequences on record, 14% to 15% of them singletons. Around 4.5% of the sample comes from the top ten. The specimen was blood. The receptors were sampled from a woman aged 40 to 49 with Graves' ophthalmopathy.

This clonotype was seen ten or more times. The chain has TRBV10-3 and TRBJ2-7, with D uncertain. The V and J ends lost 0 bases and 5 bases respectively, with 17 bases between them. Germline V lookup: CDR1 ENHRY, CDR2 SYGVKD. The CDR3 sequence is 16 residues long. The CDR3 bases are TGTGCCATCAGTGAGTCAAAGGGCGGATCTTTCCACGAGCAGTACTTC. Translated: CAISESKGGSFHEQYF.

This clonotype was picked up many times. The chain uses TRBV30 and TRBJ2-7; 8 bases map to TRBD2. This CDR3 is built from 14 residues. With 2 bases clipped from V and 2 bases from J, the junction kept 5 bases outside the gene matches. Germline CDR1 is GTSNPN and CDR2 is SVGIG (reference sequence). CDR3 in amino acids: CAWSSWTSPYEQYF. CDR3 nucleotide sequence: TGTGCCTGGAGTTCCTGGACTAGCCCCTACGAGCAGTACTTC.

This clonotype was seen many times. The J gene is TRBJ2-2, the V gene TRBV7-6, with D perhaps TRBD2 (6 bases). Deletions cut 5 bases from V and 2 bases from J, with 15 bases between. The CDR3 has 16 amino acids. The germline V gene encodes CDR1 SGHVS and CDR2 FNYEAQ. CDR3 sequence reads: CASSQSGTPNTGELFF. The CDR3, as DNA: TGTGCCAGCAGCCAATCCGGGACTCCTAACACCGGGGAGCTGTTTTTT.

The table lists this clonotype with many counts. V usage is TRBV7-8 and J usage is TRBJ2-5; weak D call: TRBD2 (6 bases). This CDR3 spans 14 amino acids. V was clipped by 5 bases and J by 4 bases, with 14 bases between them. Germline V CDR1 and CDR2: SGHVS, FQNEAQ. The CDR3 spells CASSPHGGGETQYF. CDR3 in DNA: TGTGCCAGCAGCCCCCACGGGGGAGGAGAGACCCAGTACTTC.

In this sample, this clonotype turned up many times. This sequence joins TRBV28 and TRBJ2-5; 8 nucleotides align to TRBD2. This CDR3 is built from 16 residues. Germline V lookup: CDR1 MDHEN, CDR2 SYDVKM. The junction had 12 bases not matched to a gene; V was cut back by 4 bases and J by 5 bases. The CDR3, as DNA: TGTGCCAGCAGTTCTTTCAAAGCGGGAGCGTCGGAGACCCAGTACTTC. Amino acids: CASSSFKAGASETQYF.

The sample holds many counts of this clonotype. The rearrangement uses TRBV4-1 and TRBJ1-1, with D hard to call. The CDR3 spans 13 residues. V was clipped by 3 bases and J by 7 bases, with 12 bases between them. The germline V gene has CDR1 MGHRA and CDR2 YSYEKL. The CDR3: CASSQGASNEAFF. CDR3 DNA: TGCGCCAGCAGCCAGGGAGCTTCGAATGAAGCTTTCTTT.

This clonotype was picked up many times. CDR3 amino acids: CSASIGTGGTEAFF. CDR3 DNA: TGCAGTGCGTCGATCGGGACAGGGGGCACTGAAGCTTTCTTT. This rearrangement joins TRBV20-1 to TRBJ1-1; 11 positions agree with TRBD1. The V gene end was trimmed by 6 bases and the J gene end by 4 bases; junction bases not matched to a gene: 7. The CDR3 contains 14 residues. Germline V gene sequence: CDR1 DFQATT, CDR2 SNEGSKA (reference sequence).

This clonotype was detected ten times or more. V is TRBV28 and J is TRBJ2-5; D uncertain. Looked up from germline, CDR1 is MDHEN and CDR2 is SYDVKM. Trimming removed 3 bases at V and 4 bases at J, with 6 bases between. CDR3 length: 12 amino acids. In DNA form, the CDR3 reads TGTGCCAGCAGTTTTGCCCGAGAGACCCAGTACTTC. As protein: CASSFARETQYF.

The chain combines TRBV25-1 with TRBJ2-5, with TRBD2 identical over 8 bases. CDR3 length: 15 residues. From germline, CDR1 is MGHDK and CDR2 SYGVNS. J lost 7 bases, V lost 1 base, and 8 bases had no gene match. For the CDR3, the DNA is TGTGCCAGCAGTGAATTAGACGGGGGGGTAGGGACCCAGTACTTC. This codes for CASSELDGGVGTQYF.

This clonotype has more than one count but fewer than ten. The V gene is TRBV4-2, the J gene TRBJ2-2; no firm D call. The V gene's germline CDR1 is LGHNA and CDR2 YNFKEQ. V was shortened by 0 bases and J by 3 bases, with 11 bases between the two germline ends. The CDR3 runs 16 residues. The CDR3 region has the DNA TGTGCCAGCAGCCAAGATCCGTCCCCGGACACCGGGGAGCTGTTTTTT. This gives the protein CASSQDPSPDTGELFF.

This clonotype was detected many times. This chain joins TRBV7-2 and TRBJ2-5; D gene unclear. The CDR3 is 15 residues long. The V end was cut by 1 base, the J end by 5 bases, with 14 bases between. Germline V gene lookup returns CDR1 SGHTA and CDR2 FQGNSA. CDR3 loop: CASSLDGGSRETQYF. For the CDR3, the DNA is TGTGCCAGCAGCTTAGATGGCGGCAGCCGGGAGACCCAGTACTTC. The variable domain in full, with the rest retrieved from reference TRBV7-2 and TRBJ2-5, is GAGVSQSPSNKVTEKGKDVELRCDPISGHTALYWYRQSLGQGLEFLIYFQGNSAPDKSGLPSDRFSAERTGGSVSTLTIQRTQQEDSAVYLCASSLDGGSRETQYFGPGTRLLVL.

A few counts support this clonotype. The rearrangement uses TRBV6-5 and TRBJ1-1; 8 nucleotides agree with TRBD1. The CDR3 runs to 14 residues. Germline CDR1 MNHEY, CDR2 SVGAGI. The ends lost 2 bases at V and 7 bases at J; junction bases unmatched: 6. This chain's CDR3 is CASSYLAQGDEAFF. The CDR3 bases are TGTGCCAGCAGTTACCTCGCACAGGGGGATGAAGCTTTCTTT.

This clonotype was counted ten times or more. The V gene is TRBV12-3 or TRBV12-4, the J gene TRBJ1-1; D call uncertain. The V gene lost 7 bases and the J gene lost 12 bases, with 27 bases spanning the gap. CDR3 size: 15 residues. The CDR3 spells CASTATNRDLSESFF. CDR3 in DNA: TGTGCCAGCACCGCGACTAATCGAGACCTAAGCGAGTCTTTCTTT.

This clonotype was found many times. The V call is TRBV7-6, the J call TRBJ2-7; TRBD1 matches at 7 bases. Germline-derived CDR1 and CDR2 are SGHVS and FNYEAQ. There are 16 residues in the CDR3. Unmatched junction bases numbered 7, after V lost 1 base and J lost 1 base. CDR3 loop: CASSLVGDSRSYEQYF. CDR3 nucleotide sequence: TGTGCCAGCAGCTTAGTGGGGGACAGCAGGTCCTACGAGCAGTACTTC. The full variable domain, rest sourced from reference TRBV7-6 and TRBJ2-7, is GAGVSQSPRYKVTKRGQDVALRCDPISGHVSLYWYRQALGQGPEFLTYFNYEAQQDKSGLPNDRFSAERPEGSISTLTIQRTEQRDSAMYRCASSLVGDSRSYEQYFGPGTRLTVT.

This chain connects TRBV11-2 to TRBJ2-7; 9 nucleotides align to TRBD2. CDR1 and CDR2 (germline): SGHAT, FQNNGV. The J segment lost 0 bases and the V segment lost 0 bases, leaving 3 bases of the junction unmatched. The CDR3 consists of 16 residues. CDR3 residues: CASSLDLAGYSYEQYF. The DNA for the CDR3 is TGTGCCAGCAGCTTAGATCTAGCGGGGTACTCCTACGAGCAGTACTTC. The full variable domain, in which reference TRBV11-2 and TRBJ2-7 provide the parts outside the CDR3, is EAGVAQSPRYKIIEKRQSVAFWCNPISGHATLYWYQQILGQGPKLLIQFQNNGVVDDSQLPKDRFSAERLKGVDSTLKIQPAKLEDSAVYLCASSLDLAGYSYEQYFGPGTRLTVT.

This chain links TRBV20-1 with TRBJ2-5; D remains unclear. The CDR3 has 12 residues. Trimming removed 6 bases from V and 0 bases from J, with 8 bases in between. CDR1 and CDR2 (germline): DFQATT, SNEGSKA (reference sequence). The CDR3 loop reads CSAAAYQETQYF. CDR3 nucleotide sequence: TGCAGTGCCGCAGCTTACCAAGAGACCCAGTACTTC.

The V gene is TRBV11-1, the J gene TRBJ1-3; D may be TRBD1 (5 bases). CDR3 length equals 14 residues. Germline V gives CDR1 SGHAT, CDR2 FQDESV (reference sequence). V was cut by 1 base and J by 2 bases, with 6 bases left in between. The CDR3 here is CASSLETAGNTIYF. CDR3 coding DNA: TGTGCCAGCAGCTTAGAGACAGCTGGAAACACCATATATTTT.

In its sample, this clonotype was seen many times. This CDR3 is CSVDVSAQETQYF. Written as DNA, the CDR3 is TGCAGCGTTGACGTGTCAGCACAAGAGACCCAGTACTTC. V gene TRBV29-1 combines with J gene TRBJ2-5; D gene unclear. This CDR3 contains 13 residues. The V end lost 3 bases, the J end lost 2 bases, and 10 bases lay between the germline ends. Germline-derived CDR1 and CDR2 are SQVTM and ANQGSEA.

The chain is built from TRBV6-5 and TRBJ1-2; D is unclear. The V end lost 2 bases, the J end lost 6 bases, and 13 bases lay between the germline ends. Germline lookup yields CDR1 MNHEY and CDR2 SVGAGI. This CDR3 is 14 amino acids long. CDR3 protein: CASSYGREEDGYTF. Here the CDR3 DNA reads TGTGCCAGCAGTTACGGTAGGGAAGAGGATGGCTACACCTTC.

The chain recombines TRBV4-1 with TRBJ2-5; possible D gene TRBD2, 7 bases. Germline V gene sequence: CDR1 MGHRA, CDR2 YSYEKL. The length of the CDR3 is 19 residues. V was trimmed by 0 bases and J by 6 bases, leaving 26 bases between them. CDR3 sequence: CASSQEGGFGLAEGKTQYF. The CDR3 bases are TGCGCCAGCAGCCAAGAAGGGGGGTTTGGGCTAGCGGAGGGGAAGACCCAGTACTTC.

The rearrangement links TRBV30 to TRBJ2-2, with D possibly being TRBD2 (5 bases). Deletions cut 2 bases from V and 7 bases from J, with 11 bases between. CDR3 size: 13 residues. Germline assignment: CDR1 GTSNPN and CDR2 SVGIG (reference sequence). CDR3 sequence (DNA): TGTGCCTGGAGTTCCGGGGTCGGCGGGGAGCTGTTTTTT. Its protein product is CAWSSGVGGELFF.

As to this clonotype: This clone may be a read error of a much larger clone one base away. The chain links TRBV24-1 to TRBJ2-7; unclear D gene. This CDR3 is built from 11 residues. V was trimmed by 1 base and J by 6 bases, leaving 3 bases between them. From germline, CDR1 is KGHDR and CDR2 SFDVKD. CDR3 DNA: TGTGCCACCAGTGATTTCGGCGAGCAGTACTTC. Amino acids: CATSDFGEQYF.

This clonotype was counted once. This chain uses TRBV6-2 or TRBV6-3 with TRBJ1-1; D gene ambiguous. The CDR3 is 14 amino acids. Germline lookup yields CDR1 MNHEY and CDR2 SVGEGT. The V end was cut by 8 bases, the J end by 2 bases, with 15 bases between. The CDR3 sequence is CASRKDPHNTEAFF. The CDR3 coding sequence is TGTGCCAGCCGCAAAGACCCGCATAACACTGAAGCTTTCTTT.

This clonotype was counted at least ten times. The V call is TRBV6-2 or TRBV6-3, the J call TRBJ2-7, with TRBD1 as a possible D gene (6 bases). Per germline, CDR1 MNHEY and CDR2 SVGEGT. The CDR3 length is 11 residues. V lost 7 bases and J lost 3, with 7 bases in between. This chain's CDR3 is CASNRVYEQYF. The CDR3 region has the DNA TGTGCCAGCAACAGGGTCTACGAGCAGTACTTC.

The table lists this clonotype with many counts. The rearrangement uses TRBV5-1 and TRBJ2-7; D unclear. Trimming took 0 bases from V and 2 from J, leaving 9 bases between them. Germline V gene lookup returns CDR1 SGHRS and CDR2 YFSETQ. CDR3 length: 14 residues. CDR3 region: CASSLALPTYEQYF. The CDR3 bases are TGCGCCAGCAGCTTGGCTCTGCCGACCTACGAGCAGTACTTC.

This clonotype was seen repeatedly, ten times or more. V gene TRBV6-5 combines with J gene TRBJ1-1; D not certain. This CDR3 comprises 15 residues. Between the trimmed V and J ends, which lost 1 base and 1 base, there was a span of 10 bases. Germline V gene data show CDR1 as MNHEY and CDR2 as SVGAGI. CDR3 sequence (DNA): TGTGCCAGCAGTTACTTCCCTGGTGGGAACACTGAAGCTTTCTTT. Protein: CASSYFPGGNTEAFF.

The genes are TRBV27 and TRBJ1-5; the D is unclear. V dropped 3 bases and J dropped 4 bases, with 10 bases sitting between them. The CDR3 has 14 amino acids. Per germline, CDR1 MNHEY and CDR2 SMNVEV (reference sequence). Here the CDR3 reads CASSLGRRNQPQHF. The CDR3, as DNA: TGTGCCAGCAGTTTGGGCAGGAGGAATCAGCCCCAGCATTTT.